This TCR beta chain was recovered during a study of blood T cells in healthy people across ages. The overall study: Through template switching, about one barcoded beta molecule was captured per two T cells, as measured in model experiments. Study-wide results and caveats: Across samples, TCR beta diversity tracked strongly with naive T cell percentage.

A sample-barcoded 5' primer and a J-beta primer mix were used in a second PCR of about 7 to 12 cycles. TCRdb processed the 5' RACE reads anew with MiXCR; each CDR3 protein has one entry. The data hold roughly 800,000 distinct CDR3 sequences, with roughly 35% observed a single time. Healthy Caucasian individuals from Russia aged about 6 to 95 served as donors. At least 7 million PBMCs were isolated per sample. This clonotype was picked up many times. Its specificity is not known. The CDR3 consists of 12 residues. The germline V gene encodes CDR1 DFQATT and CDR2 SNEGSKA (reference sequence). Trimming left V 6 bases short and J 5 bases short, with 11 bases between.

The chain uses TRBV20-1 and TRBJ2-1; D is tentatively TRBD1 or TRBD2 (5 bases each). The TCR sequence derives from a man between 18 and 29 years old in good health. The specimen sequenced was blood. CDR3 sequence: CSARDPDNEQFF. In DNA, the CDR3 is TGCAGTGCCAGGGACCCCGACAATGAGCAGTTCTTC.